This entry is about one T cell receptor (beta chain). Trimming took 6 bases from V and 7 from J; bases not matched to a gene: 7. The length of the CDR3 is 13 residues. The sample belongs to a study of blood T cell repertoires in COVID-19. At the level of the study: Donors in the United States, Italy and Spain gave samples during acute or convalescent COVID-19.

The protocol was immunoSEQ multiplex PCR, while the TCRdb copy is restricted to in-frame clones and leaves out a portion. The data show approximately 80,000 clones, around 81% seen once. The sequencing sample was made of peripheral blood. The receptor was isolated from a woman in her 70s with acute or convalescent COVID-19. The V call is TRBV12-3 or TRBV12-4, the J call TRBJ2-7, with 9 bases that match TRBD1. DNA of the CDR3: TGTGCCAGCAGCCCGGACAGGGGAGGGGAGCAGTACTTC. It translates to CASSPDRGGEQYF.